The next 2 T cell receptor beta chains were all read from a single sample in a study of blood T cell repertoires in COVID-19. The repertoire was sequenced with immunoSEQ multiplex PCR; TCRdb's copy has only in-frame clones and lacks some. Of 300,000 to 350,000 clones in the sample, approximately 90% were seen once. Sequenced material: peripheral blood. These receptors all come from a woman aged 25 to 39 with COVID-19, enrolled during active disease.

The J gene is TRBJ2-7, the V gene TRBV6-5; 7 positions agree with TRBD1. CDR1 MNHEY and CDR2 SVGAGI come from the germline V gene. The CDR3 covers 15 residues. Germline trimming cut 2 bases from V and 2 bases from J; bases unmatched to any gene: 6. The CDR3 spells CASSYQTGSAYEQYF. The CDR3 DNA is TGTGCCAGCAGTTACCAGACAGGGAGTGCCTACGAGCAGTACTTC.

In its sample, this clone was seen once. The J gene is TRBJ1-5, the V gene TRBV7-2; unclear D gene. CDR1 SGHTA and CDR2 FQGNSA come from the germline V gene. V lost 3 bases and J lost 5, with 11 bases in between. This CDR3 is 14 amino acids long. The CDR3 region has the DNA TGTGCCAGCAGCTTCTCAGTCGGGGATCAGCCCCAGCATTTT. Its protein is CASSFSVGDQPQHF.